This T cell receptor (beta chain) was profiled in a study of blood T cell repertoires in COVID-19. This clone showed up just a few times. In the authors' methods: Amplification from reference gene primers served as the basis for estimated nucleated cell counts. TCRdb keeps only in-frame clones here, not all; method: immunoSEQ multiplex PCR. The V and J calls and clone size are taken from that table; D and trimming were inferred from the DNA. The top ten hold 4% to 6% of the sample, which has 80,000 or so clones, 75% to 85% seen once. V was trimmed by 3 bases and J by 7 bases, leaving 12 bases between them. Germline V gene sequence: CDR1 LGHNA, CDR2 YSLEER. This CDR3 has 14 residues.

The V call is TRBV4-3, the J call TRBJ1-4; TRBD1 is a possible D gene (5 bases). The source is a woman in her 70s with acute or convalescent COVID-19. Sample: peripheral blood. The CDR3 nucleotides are TGCGCCAGCAGCCAGGGGGGATATTCTGAAAAACTGTTTTTT. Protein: CASSQGGYSEKLFF.